This TCR beta chain was documented in a study of vaccination effects on CD4 cells after COVID-19. Background on the study: ViraFEST assay sequencing came after antigen-specific CD4+ T cells were expanded with viral peptide pools. IL-2 at roughly 9.7 IU/ml and peptides at about 10 ug/ml were added to cultured PBMC, fewer than 2.5 million per well.

This CDR3 region has 13 residues. Looked up from germline, CDR1 is SGHDT and CDR2 is YYEEEE. Between the trimmed V and J ends, which lost 2 bases and 7 bases, there was a span of 10 bases. On roughly day 10 of culture, CD4+ T cells were separated out. Each vaccine recipient was nucleocapsid antibody negative and had no prior SARS-CoV-2 infection. Method: immunoSEQ multiplex PCR; TCRdb's copy keeps in-frame clones and lacks some. This table holds approximately 58,000 clones, about 80% found once. Broader study findings: Clones that were induced by infection or by vaccine showed marked contraction late after vaccination.

This clone was counted a few times. Antigen specificity is unknown. The clonotype comes from a human donor who received a COVID-19 vaccine. The sample consisted of CD4+ T cells from PBMCs cultured without peptide, taken before COVID-19 vaccination. This chain connects TRBV5-6 to TRBJ1-5; D gene unclear. CDR3 bases: TGTGCCAGCAGCTTCGACCGTGACCAGCCCCAGCATTTT. Protein sequence: CASSFDRDQPQHF.